Given below is one T cell receptor (beta chain) in context. These data originate in a study of CD8+ T cells in alopecia areata. Following extraction, RNA underwent reverse transcription to cDNA, which served as the sequencing template. Clones were sequenced by immunoSEQ multiplex PCR, and TCRdb holds only the in-frame ones, with some missing. This sample yields some 200,000 clones, of which about 60% are seen a single time; around an eighth belongs to the top ten. As to treatment: oral pan-JAK inhibitor, 5-10 mg twice daily. This CDR3 comprises 15 residues. The germline V and J ends were trimmed by 3 bases and 1 base, with 12 bases remaining between them. Looked up from germline, CDR1 is SGHRS and CDR2 is YFSETQ.

The J gene is TRBJ2-3, the V gene TRBV5-1, with D perhaps TRBD1 or TRBD2 (5 bases each). Sample: CD8+ T cells sorted from blood, taken at week 24, from a patient treated with tofacitinib. This sequence originates from a human donor with alopecia areata. CDR3 bases: TGCGCCAGCAGCTCCGCCCTGGGGGGCACAGATACGCAGTATTTT. This codes for CASSSALGGTDTQYF.